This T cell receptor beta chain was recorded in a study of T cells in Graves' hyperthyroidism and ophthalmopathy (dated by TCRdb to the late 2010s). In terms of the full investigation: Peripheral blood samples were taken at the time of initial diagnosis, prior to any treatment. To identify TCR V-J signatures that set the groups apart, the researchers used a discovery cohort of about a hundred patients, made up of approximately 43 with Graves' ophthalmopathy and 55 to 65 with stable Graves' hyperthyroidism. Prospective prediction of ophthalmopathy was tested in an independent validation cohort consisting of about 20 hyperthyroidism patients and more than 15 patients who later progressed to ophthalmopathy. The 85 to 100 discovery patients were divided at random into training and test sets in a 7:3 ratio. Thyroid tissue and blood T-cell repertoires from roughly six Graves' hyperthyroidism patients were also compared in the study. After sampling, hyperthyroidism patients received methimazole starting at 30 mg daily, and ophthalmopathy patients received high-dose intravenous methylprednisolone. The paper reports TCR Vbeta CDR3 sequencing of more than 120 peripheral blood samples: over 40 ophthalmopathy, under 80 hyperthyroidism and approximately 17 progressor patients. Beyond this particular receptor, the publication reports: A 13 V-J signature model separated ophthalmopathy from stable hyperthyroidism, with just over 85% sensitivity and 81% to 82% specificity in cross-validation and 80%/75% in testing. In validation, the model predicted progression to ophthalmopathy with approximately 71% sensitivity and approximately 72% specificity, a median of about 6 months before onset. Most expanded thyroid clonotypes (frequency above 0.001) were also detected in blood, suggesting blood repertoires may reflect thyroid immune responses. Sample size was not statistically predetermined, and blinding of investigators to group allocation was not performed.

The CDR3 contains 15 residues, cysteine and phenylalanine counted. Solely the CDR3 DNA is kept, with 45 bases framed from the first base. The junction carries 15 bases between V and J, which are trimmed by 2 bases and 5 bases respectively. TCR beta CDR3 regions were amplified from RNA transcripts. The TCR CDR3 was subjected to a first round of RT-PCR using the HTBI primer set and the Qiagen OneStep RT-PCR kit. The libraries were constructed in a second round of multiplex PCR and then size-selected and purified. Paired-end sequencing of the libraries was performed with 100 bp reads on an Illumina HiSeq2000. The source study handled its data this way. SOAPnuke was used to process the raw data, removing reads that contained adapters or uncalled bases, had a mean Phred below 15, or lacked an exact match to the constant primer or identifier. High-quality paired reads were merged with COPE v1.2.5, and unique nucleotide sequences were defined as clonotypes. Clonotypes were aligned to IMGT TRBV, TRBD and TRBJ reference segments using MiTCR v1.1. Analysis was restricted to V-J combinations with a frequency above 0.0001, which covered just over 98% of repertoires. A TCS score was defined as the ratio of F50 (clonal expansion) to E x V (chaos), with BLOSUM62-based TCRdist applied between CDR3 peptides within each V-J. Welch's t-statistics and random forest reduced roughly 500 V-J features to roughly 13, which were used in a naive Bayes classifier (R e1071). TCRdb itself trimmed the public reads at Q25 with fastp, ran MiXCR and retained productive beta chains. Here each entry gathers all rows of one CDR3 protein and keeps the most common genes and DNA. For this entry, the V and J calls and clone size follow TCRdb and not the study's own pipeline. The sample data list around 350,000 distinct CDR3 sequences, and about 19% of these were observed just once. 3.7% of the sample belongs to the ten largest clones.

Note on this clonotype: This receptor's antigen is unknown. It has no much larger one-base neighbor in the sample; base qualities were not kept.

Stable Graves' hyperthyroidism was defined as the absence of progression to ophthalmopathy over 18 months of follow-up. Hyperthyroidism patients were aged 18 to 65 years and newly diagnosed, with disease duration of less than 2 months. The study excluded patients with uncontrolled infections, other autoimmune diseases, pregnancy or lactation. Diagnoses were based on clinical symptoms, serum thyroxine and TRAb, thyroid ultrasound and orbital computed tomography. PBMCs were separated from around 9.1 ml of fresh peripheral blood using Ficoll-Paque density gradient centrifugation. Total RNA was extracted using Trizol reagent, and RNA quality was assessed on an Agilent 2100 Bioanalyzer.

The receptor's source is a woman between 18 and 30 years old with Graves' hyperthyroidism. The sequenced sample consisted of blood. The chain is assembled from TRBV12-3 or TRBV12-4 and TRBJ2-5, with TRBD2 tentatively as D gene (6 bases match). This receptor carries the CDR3 CASSLWSGGSETQYF. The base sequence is TGTGCCAGCAGTTTATGGTCCGGGGGATCGGAGACCCAGTACTTC.